This entry is about one T cell receptor beta chain. The CDR3 is made up of 14 amino acids. V was shortened by 2 bases and J by 5 bases, with 11 bases between the two germline ends. Germline assignment: CDR1 MNHEY and CDR2 SVGAGI. This record comes from a study of blood T cell repertoires in COVID-19. Study summary: The United States, Italy and Spain supplied acute and convalescent COVID-19 samples.

Here immunoSEQ multiplex PCR was the method, and the copy in TCRdb shows in-frame clones only, minus some. The sample shows under 150,000 clones, approximately 84% of them seen only once. The sequence was obtained from a man aged 35 to 55 with acute COVID-19. V is TRBV6-5 and J is TRBJ2-3, with a possible D match to TRBD2 (7 bases). Sample: PBMCs or T cells enriched from blood (not recorded which). The CDR3 here is CASSYAGAVDTQYF. The CDR3 DNA sequence: TGTGCCAGCAGTTACGCGGGGGCGGTAGATACGCAGTATTTT.